The TCR beta chain under discussion was sequenced for a study of memory CD4+ T cells and cytomegalovirus serostatus. Findings and caveats of the study: Repertoires predicted CMV serostatus with median bootstrapped AUC of roughly 0.96. Suggested: most of the CMV-linked TCR signature lies in CD4+ memory cells.

Single viable CD3+CD4+CD8-CD45RO+ cells were sorted as the memory CD4+ T cells. CMV serostatus came from serum IgG against pp150, pp28, p38, p52. Comment on this clone: Its antigen is unknown.

TCRdb keeps only in-frame clones here, not all; method: immunoSEQ multiplex PCR. The table lists some 53,000 clones, around 78% of them singletons. This CDR3 is built from 15 residues. Trimming took off 5 bases at V and 0 bases at J, with 11 bases between the two ends. Germline V gene sequence: CDR1 SGHVS, CDR2 FNYEAQ. The sequencing input was memory CD4+ T cells from blood. The receptor was isolated from an adult in good health and CMV-seronegative. V is TRBV7-6 and J is TRBJ1-3; no firm D call. DNA for the CDR3: TGTGCCAGCAGCCCGGCGGGCCTCTCTGGAAACACCATATATTTT. Translated: CASSPAGLSGNTIYF.